This entry describes one T cell receptor (beta chain). Original methodology: Scientists estimated how many nucleated cells there were by amplifying reference gene primers. Only in-frame clones appear in the TCRdb table, and some are missing; sequencing was by immunoSEQ multiplex PCR. V, J and clone size are taken as reported in that table, and D and trimming were inferred from the DNA itself. The repertoire holds approximately 94,000 clones, with approximately 90% as singletons. The entry originates in a study of blood T cell repertoires in COVID-19. For the study at large: Samples taken during acute and convalescent COVID-19 were collected in the United States, Italy and Spain. In each case, the material was cDNA or gDNA derived from T cells, B-cell-depleted T cells, or PBMCs.

V shed 2 bases and J 7 bases; nucleotides not matched to a gene: 6. The CDR3 covers 14 residues. The germline gives CDR1 MDHEN, CDR2 SYDVKM. V is TRBV28 and J is TRBJ1-2; 8 bases map to TRBD1. Sequencing used peripheral blood. The clonotype originates from an elderly woman with active COVID-19. CDR3 sequence: CASSLPRGQRGYTF. Written as DNA, the CDR3 is TGTGCCAGCAGTTTACCCAGGGGGCAACGTGGCTACACCTTC.